This passage covers 20 T cell receptor beta chains from one sample sequenced in a study of blood T cells in healthy people across ages. Primed by a sample-barcoded 5' primer and a J-beta primer mix, a second PCR proceeded for about 6 to 12 cycles. TCRdb passed the 5' RACE reads through MiXCR, listing each CDR3 protein once. The sample shows around 500,000 distinct CDR3 sequences, around half of them seen only once. The sequencing input was blood. Receptors were obtained from a man older than 75 in good health.

The genes are TRBV3-1 and TRBJ2-5; TRBD2 is a possible D gene (6 bases). V was shortened by 4 bases and J by 3 bases, with 9 bases between the two germline ends. This CDR3 has 13 amino acids. The germline gives CDR1 LGHDT, CDR2 YNNKEL (reference sequence). The CDR3 here is CASSLLAKETQYF. In nucleotides, the CDR3 is TGTGCCAGCAGCCTTCTAGCGAAAGAGACCCAGTACTTC.

The chain employs TRBV29-1 and TRBJ2-7; 11 bases fit TRBD2. The end of the DNA fits TRBJ2-5 better, so the J call may be wrong. CDR1 and CDR2 from the germline V gene are SQVTM and ANQGSEA. CDR3 length: 15 residues. CDR3: CSVKLAGDYQETQYF. CDR3 bases: TGCAGCGTAAAACTAGCGGGAGATTATCAAGAGACCCAGTACTTC.

The table lists this clonotype with many counts. The chain recombines TRBV28 with TRBJ2-7; no clear D gene. Between the trimmed V and J ends, which lost 1 base and 7 bases, there was a span of 8 bases. The V gene's germline CDR1 is MDHEN and CDR2 SYDVKM. The CDR3 has 12 residues. The CDR3 is CASSLLSGEQYF. DNA of the CDR3: TGTGCCAGCAGTTTATTGTCCGGGGAGCAGTACTTC.

Comments on this clonotype: Possible read error: a much larger clone is one base away. The V call is TRBV7-9, the J call TRBJ2-1, with D possibly being TRBD1 (6 bases). This CDR3 contains 16 residues. V was cut by 5 bases and J by 0 bases, with 14 bases left in between. Germline V gene lookup returns CDR1 SEHNR and CDR2 FQNEAQ (reference sequence). The CDR3 coding sequence is TGTGCCAGCAGCCCCGGTGGGGGCCTCTCCTACAATGAGCAGTTCTTC. Its protein is CASSPGGGLSYNEQFF.

The V and J genes are TRBV7-9 and TRBJ2-3; D ambiguous. There are 15 residues in the CDR3. V dropped 1 base and J dropped 6 bases, with 14 bases sitting between them. CDR1 and CDR2 (germline): SEHNR, FQNEAQ (reference sequence). Here the CDR3 DNA reads TGTGCCAGCAGCTTAGGGGCGACCCGTACGGATACGCAGTATTTT. It specifies CASSLGATRTDTQYF. Using reference TRBV7-9 and TRBJ2-3 for the parts outside the CDR3, the full variable domain is DTGVSQNPRHKITKRGQNVTFRCDPISEHNRLYWYRQTLGQGPEFLTYFQNEAQLEKSRLLSDRFSAERPKGSFSTLEIQRTEQGDSAMYLCASSLGATRTDTQYFGPGTRLTVL.

This sequence joins TRBV9 and TRBJ2-7; 7 bases line up with TRBD1. The trim removed 3 bases at V and 0 bases at J, leaving 6 bases unmatched. This CDR3 comprises 15 residues. The germline CDR1 and CDR2 sequences are SGDLS and YYNGEE. The chain's CDR3 is CASSARDSSSYEQYF. Written as DNA, the CDR3 is TGTGCCAGCAGCGCAAGGGACAGCTCCTCCTACGAGCAGTACTTC.

CDR3 protein: CSARSPGQLNTGELFF. The CDR3 bases are TGCAGTGCTAGGTCCCCTGGACAGCTTAACACCGGGGAGCTGTTTTTT. The V gene is TRBV20-1, the J gene TRBJ2-2; a weak D match, TRBD1 (6 bases). The CDR3 spans 16 residues. V lost 3 bases and J lost 2, with 16 bases in between. Germline CDR1 is DFQATT and CDR2 is SNEGSKA (reference sequence).

Details on this clonotype: A much larger clone lies one base from this, so it may be a read error. The V and J genes are TRBV6-5 and TRBJ1-6, with D perhaps matching TRBD1 (5 bases). CDR1 is MNHEY and CDR2 is SVGAGI in the germline V gene. The CDR3 is made up of 14 amino acids. The CDR3 sequence is CTSSYKDTGSPLHF. DNA of the CDR3: TGTACCAGCAGTTACAAGGACACCGGTTCACCCCTCCACTTT.

In DNA, the CDR3 is TGTGCCAGCTCCACCGGACACAGGGCCTTGGAGACCCAGTACTTC. This gives the protein CASSTGHRALETQYF. The rearrangement uses TRBV9 and TRBJ2-5, with D perhaps matching TRBD1 (6 bases). This CDR3 is built from 15 residues. V lost 7 bases and J lost 5, with 21 bases in between. Germline loops: CDR1 SGDLS, CDR2 YYNGEE.

This rearrangement joins TRBV29-1 to TRBJ1-2, with TRBD1 as a possible D gene (5 bases). From germline, CDR1 is SQVTM and CDR2 ANQGSEA. This CDR3 is built from 13 residues. Trimming left V 3 bases short and J 4 bases short, with 12 bases between. CDR3 coding DNA: TGCAGCGTTGACCCGGACGGGACCTATGGCTACACCTTC. It is translated as CSVDPDGTYGYTF. Complete variable domain (other parts from reference TRBV29-1 and TRBJ1-2): SAVISQKPSRDICQRGTSLTIQCQVDSQVTMMFWYRQQPGQSLTLIATANQGSEATYESGFVIDKFPISRPNLTFSTLTVSNMSPEDSSIYLCSVDPDGTYGYTFGSGTRLTVV.

In DNA form, the CDR3 reads TGTGCCAGCAGCCCCCCCGACCGTGGTAGCAATCAGCCCCAGCATTTT. It is translated as CASSPPDRGSNQPQHF. This chain links TRBV6-2 or TRBV6-3 with TRBJ1-5; D gene uncertain. Germline assignment: CDR1 MNHEY and CDR2 SVGEGT. Trimming pared 6 bases from V and 0 bases from J, leaving 15 bases between. The CDR3 contains 16 residues.

This clonotype appeared a few times. The chain couples TRBV20-1 to TRBJ2-6; no clear D. This CDR3 has 14 residues. The V gene's germline CDR1 is DFQATT and CDR2 SNEGSKA (reference sequence). With 1 base removed from V and 0 bases from J, the gap between germline ends came to 4 bases. The CDR3 DNA reads TGCAGTGCTAGAGGTGGCTCTGGGGCCAACGTCCTGACTTTC. It yields the protein CSARGGSGANVLTF.

This chain connects TRBV11-3 to TRBJ1-2; a possible D gene is TRBD1 (5 bases). V lost 3 bases and J 2 bases, leaving 13 bases between the germline ends. Germline lookup yields CDR1 SGHNT and CDR2 YENEEA. This CDR3 contains 15 residues. The CDR3 region has the DNA TGTGCCAGCAGCTTTCAGGGAGGGAGAAACTATGGCTACACCTTC. Its translation: CASSFQGGRNYGYTF.

In its sample, this clonotype was seen a few times. The chain joins TRBV20-1 to TRBJ2-1; D is possibly TRBD2 (6 bases). The V end lost 1 base, the J end lost 9 bases, and 16 bases lay between the germline ends. Germline V gene data show CDR1 as DFQATT and CDR2 as SNEGSKA (reference sequence). CDR3 length: 14 amino acids. The CDR3 spells CSARAAPLGGEQFF. DNA for the CDR3: TGCAGTGCTAGAGCAGCGCCTTTGGGGGGTGAGCAGTTCTTC.

The chain recombines TRBV6-6 with TRBJ2-7, with D perhaps matching TRBD2 (5 bases). Trimming cost V 0 bases and J 3 bases, with 15 bases left between them. CDR1 is MNHNY, CDR2 SVGAGI, per germline (reference sequence). The CDR3 sequence is 16 residues long. The CDR3 protein is CASSYSNGGKYYEQYF. DNA for the CDR3: TGTGCCAGCAGTTACTCGAACGGAGGAAAATACTACGAGCAGTACTTC.

This clonotype was seen only a few times. The chain uses TRBV20-1 and TRBJ2-3, with a weak D call TRBD1 (6 bases). Trimming took 3 bases from V and 5 from J, leaving 15 bases between them. The CDR3 has 14 amino acids. CDR1 and CDR2 from the germline V gene are DFQATT and SNEGSKA (reference sequence). CDR3 DNA sequence: TGCAGTGCTAGGTGGACAGTTTCTGGAGATACGCAGTATTTT. This codes for CSARWTVSGDTQYF.

In regard to this clonotype: One end of the junction varies from germline; a read error may be responsible. J is TRBJ2-4 and V is TRBV7-2; D gene uncertain. Germline CDR1 SGHTA, CDR2 FQGNSA. The CDR3 length is 14 residues. The CDR3 here is CASSLLGFQNIQYF. CDR3 in DNA: TGTGCCAGCAGCTTACTAGGGTTCCAAAACATTCAGTATTTC.

This clonotype was found once. This chain joins TRBV20-1 and TRBJ2-7, with a possible D match to TRBD1 (5 bases). The CDR3 is 14 residues long. CDR1 DFQATT and CDR2 SNEGSKA come from the germline V gene (reference sequence). Trimming removed 0 bases from V and 5 bases from J, with 14 bases in between. The CDR3, as DNA: TGCAGTGCTAGAGATTGGCCAGGGCGGAACGAGCAGTACTTC. Its translation: CSARDWPGRNEQYF.

This clonotype was observed a single time. With a much larger clone just one base away, this may be a read error. The J gene is TRBJ2-5, the V gene TRBV6-5; D perhaps matches TRBD1 (7 bases). The CDR3 is 14 residues long. V lost 7 bases to trimming and J lost 11 bases, with 23 bases between them. The germline V gene encodes CDR1 MNHEY and CDR2 SVGAGI. CDR3 DNA: TGTGCCAGCACCCAAAGACAGGGAGGCAATGAGCAGTACTTC. It yields the protein CASTQRQGGNEQYF.

The V gene is TRBV9, the J gene TRBJ2-1; 9 bases fit TRBD2. The V gene end was trimmed by 0 bases and the J gene end by 8 bases; junction bases not matched to a gene: 9. Germline V gives CDR1 SGDLS, CDR2 YYNGEE. The CDR3 runs 16 residues. DNA for the CDR3: TGTGCCAGCAGCGTAGGGTTGGCGGGAGGGCCCGATGAGCAGTTCTTC. Translation: CASSVGLAGGPDEQFF. The entire variable domain, with the rest obtained from reference TRBV9 and TRBJ2-1, is as follows: DSGVTQTPKHLITATGQRVTLRCSPRSGDLSVYWYQQSLDQGLQFLIQYYNGEERAKGNILERFSAQQFPDLHSELNLSSLELGDSALYFCASSVGLAGGPDEQFFGPGTRLTVL.